What follows describes a single T cell receptor beta chain. Its antigen remains unidentified. Trimming removed 7 bases from V and 5 bases from J, with 8 bases in between. The CDR3 has 11 amino acids. Germline CDR1 and CDR2: MNHEY and SVGAGI. This entry comes from a study of cytomegalovirus exposure and HLA in healthy donors. Study background: Falling in the Caucasian-associated ancestry cluster were approximately 84% of a few hundred genotyped donors.

Primers for the PCR totalled 60 Vbeta and 13 Jbeta. Assay: immunoSEQ multiplex PCR; the TCRdb copy retains only in-frame clones and omits some. In the table there are over 100,000 clones, more than 60% of which are singletons. General study points: Sequencing depth across donors, presence/absence analyses assumed, was roughly uniform.

Sequenced sample: PBMCs. V usage is TRBV6-5 and J usage is TRBJ1-2, with no clear D. The TCR originated in a female donor in good health and CMV-seronegative. CDR3 bases: TGTGCCAGCACCCGGGAGTATGGCTACACCTTC. Protein product: CASTREYGYTF.